This TCR beta chain was captured by sequencing in a study of tumor-infiltrating lymphocytes in primary liver carcinoma. This clonotype has just one count. Likely a read error: the CDR3 ends without its conserved phenylalanine or tryptophan. The DNA is left out, because the CDR3 cannot be placed on it with certainty; the CDR3 is given as TCRdb lists it. Unsorted bulk tissue, about 17-33 mg of it, served as the source for co-extraction of RNA and DNA. Production of TCR beta cDNA used 400 to 650 ng total RNA together with a constant-region primer. What produced the TCR beta libraries was three nested multiplex PCR rounds using slightly modified ARM-PCR. It was with TRBV1-TRBV30 forward primers and a C-beta reverse primer that the first two PCR rounds were run, at approximately 10 cycles each. Using its own MiXCR run on the multiplex PCR reads, TCRdb lists one record per CDR3 protein. This sample has about 78,000 distinct CDR3 sequences, with almost 70% found just once.

Germline values: CDR1 SGHAT, CDR2 FQNNGV. A total of 14 residues make up the CDR3, ends included. The chain uses TRBV11-2 and TRBJ1-4; TRBD1, the table's D call, was not compared with the DNA. The sequenced sample was liver tumor tissue from sampling region 4. Subset of the sample: tumor region T4, right-lateral pole. This receptor was obtained from a man aged 40-49 years with primary liver carcinoma and hepatitis B virus infection. CDR3 region: CASILEVGDEKLLL.